The text below deals with one TCR beta chain. Researchers ran the PCR with 60 Vbeta and 13 Jbeta primers. Assay used: immunoSEQ multiplex PCR; TCRdb lists only in-frame clones, some missing. The sample carries 150,000 to 200,000 clones, about 81% recorded once. The data were taken from a study of cytomegalovirus exposure and HLA in healthy donors. Study background: As released early, the data held 70 million to 100 million unique TCRs from HLA-typed donors.

The germline CDR1 and CDR2 sequences are GTSNPN and SVGIG (reference sequence). V was clipped by 8 bases and J by 1 base; unmatched bases: 5. The CDR3 runs 13 residues. Healthy bone marrow donors formed the donor group. The sample consisted of PBMCs. This sequence originates from a woman in her fifties or sixties in good health and CMV-seropositive. The rearrangement uses TRBV30 and TRBJ1-2; 9 positions agree with TRBD1. Written as DNA, the CDR3 is TGTGCCGTATACAGGGGGCTTAACTATGGCTACACCTTC. It codes for CAVYRGLNYGYTF.